This T cell receptor beta chain was identified during a study of T cell responses to AZD1222 COVID-19 vaccine. The repertoire was sequenced with immunoSEQ multiplex PCR; TCRdb's copy has only in-frame clones and lacks some. The table lists 100,000 to 150,000 clones, roughly 90% of them singletons. V was shortened by 1 base and J by 8 bases, with 18 bases between the two germline ends. Germline assignment: CDR1 SGHDT and CDR2 YYEEEE. The CDR3 extends over 15 amino acids. The sequence was collected from an adult in good health. The input for sequencing was peripheral blood, taken on day 0 of AZD1222 vaccination. This chain connects TRBV5-6 to TRBJ1-2, with a possible D match to TRBD1 (5 bases). In nucleotides, the CDR3 is TGTGCCAGCAGCTTGCTAGAGGGGTCAGGGCGAGGCTACACCTTC. This sequence encodes CASSLLEGSGRGYTF.